Shown below are 16 T cell receptor beta chains from a single sample sequenced in a study of CD8+ T cells in alopecia areata. As the sequencing template, cDNA was produced by extracting RNA and reverse transcribing it. Only in-frame clones appear in the TCRdb table, and some are missing; sequencing was by immunoSEQ multiplex PCR. The sample has about 97,000 clones; roughly two fifths are singletons. The source material was CD4+ T cells sorted from blood. These receptors originate from a human donor with alopecia areata.

This chain uses TRBV15 with TRBJ1-6, with D uncertain. The V end was cut by 0 bases, the J end by 7 bases, with 4 bases between. Germline CDR1 is LNHNV and CDR2 is YYDKDF (reference sequence). This CDR3 contains 13 residues. The CDR3 DNA follows: TGTGCCACCAGCAGAGACGCCAATTCACCCCTCCACTTT. Its protein is CATSRDANSPLHF. The full variable domain, completed using reference TRBV15 and TRBJ1-6, is DAMVIQNPRYQVTQFGKPVTLSCSQTLNHNVMYWYQQKSSQAPKLLFHYYDKDFNNEADTPDNFQSRRPNTSFCFLDIRSPGLGDTAMYLCATSRDANSPLHFGNGTRLTVT.

In its sample, this clone was seen a few times. The chain links TRBV6-5 to TRBJ2-7; no clear D gene. The length of the CDR3 is 16 residues. Germline CDR1 is MNHEY and CDR2 is SVGAGI. V lost 4 bases, J lost 0 bases, and 16 bases lay in between. Here the CDR3 reads CASSFREPSPSYEQYF. The CDR3 DNA follows: TGTGCCAGCAGTTTTAGGGAACCTTCCCCCTCCTACGAGCAGTACTTC.

This clone was seen more than once but under ten times. The rearrangement joins TRBV18 to TRBJ1-5; tentatively, D is TRBD1 (5 bases). Germline CDR1 is KGHSH and CDR2 is LQKENI. The CDR3 runs to 14 residues. Trimming took 5 bases from V and 1 from J, leaving 9 bases between them. In DNA, the CDR3 is TGTGCCAGCTCAGCGCAGGGAAGCAATCAGCCCCAGCATTTT. Amino acid sequence: CASSAQGSNQPQHF.

This rearrangement joins TRBV25-1 to TRBJ1-1; 9 nucleotides agree with TRBD1. The junction had 15 bases not matched to a gene; V was cut back by 5 bases and J by 11 bases. The germline CDR1 and CDR2 sequences are MGHDK and SYGVNS. The length of the CDR3 is 15 residues. The CDR3 spells CASSITLDRGVGAFF. The CDR3 nucleotides are TGTGCCAGCAGTATTACCTTGGACAGGGGTGTTGGGGCTTTCTTT.

Worth noting for this clone: Other DNA sequences in the sample encode the same CDR3. The chain links TRBV4-3 to TRBJ1-5; D possibly corresponds to TRBD1 (6 bases). Germline CDR1 and CDR2: LGHNA and YSLEER. This CDR3 region has 15 residues. V lost 0 bases and J lost 5, with 11 bases in between. The CDR3 DNA follows: TGCGCCAGCAGCCAAGATCTCGGGGGGCATCAGCCCCAGCATTTT. Translation gives CASSQDLGGHQPQHF.

The chain is built from TRBV6-5 and TRBJ2-1; perhaps TRBD1 as D (5 bases). The CDR3 spans 13 residues. Trimming removed 5 bases at V and 14 bases at J, with 19 bases between. Germline V lookup: CDR1 MNHEY, CDR2 SVGAGI. The CDR3 loop reads CASSQGTSIREFF. The CDR3 nucleotides are TGTGCCAGCAGTCAGGGCACCTCCATTAGGGAGTTCTTC.

The CDR3 DNA is TGCAGCGTACGGGGACAGGGCTATGGCTACACCTTC. Amino acids: CSVRGQGYGYTF. The chain is built from TRBV29-1 and TRBJ1-2; 9 bases are a match to TRBD1. In germline, CDR1 is SQVTM, CDR2 ANQGSEA. J gave up 4 bases and V 6 bases, and 3 bases lay outside the gene matches. The CDR3 totals 12 residues.

The genes are TRBV7-2 and TRBJ2-2, with D maybe TRBD2 (6 bases). V gave up 3 bases and J gave up 1 base, with 9 bases separating them. This CDR3 contains 15 residues. Germline CDR1 reads SGHTA; CDR2 reads FQGNSA. The CDR3 DNA follows: TGTGCCAGCAGCTTGGGGGGAATGAACACCGGGGAGCTGTTTTTT. Encoded protein: CASSLGGMNTGELFF. Using reference TRBV7-2 and TRBJ2-2 for the parts outside the CDR3, the full variable domain is GAGVSQSPSNKVTEKGKDVELRCDPISGHTALYWYRQSLGQGLEFLIYFQGNSAPDKSGLPSDRFSAERTGGSVSTLTIQRTQQEDSAVYLCASSLGGMNTGELFFGEGSRLTVL.

This clone has only a few counts. This sequence joins TRBV7-8 and TRBJ2-7; the match to TRBD1 covers 7 bases. CDR1 SGHVS and CDR2 FQNEAQ come from the germline V gene. The CDR3 is made up of 15 amino acids. V trimming: 5 bases; J trimming: 0 bases; junction bases outside the gene matches: 7. The CDR3 reads CASSADRVSSYEQYF. CDR3 bases: TGTGCCAGCAGCGCCGACAGGGTTTCCTCCTACGAGCAGTACTTC.

This clone occurred a few times. The chain has TRBV6-5 and TRBJ1-1; possible D gene TRBD1, 5 bases. Trimming took off 0 bases at V and 0 bases at J, with 11 bases between the two ends. Germline CDR1 reads MNHEY; CDR2 reads SVGAGI. This CDR3 region has 16 residues. The CDR3 DNA follows: TGTGCCAGCAGTTACTCGAACCAGGGCTTGAACACTGAAGCTTTCTTT. Translation: CASSYSNQGLNTEAFF.

A word on this clone: The germline gene is not matched at one end of the junction; a read error may be the cause. V is TRBV28 and J is TRBJ2-4; 9 bases line up with TRBD2. The CDR3 is made up of 12 amino acids. CDR1 and CDR2 from the germline V gene are MDHEN and SYDVKM. The CDR3 here is CASRNRGREANF. CDR3 DNA: TGTGCCAGCAGGAACCGCGGGAGGGAGGCCAACTTC.

This chain uses TRBV30 with TRBJ1-2, with a possible D match to TRBD1 (5 bases). This CDR3 region has 13 residues. The germline CDR1 and CDR2 sequences are GTSNPN and SVGIG (reference sequence). The V end was cut by 0 bases, the J end by 5 bases, with 10 bases between. The CDR3 sequence: CAWSVKGRYGYTF. Here the CDR3 DNA reads TGTGCCTGGAGTGTTAAGGGGAGGTATGGCTACACCTTC.

The CDR3 loop is CAWSGSGQEIDEQYF. The CDR3 nucleotides are TGTGCCTGGAGTGGGTCGGGACAGGAGATCGACGAGCAGTACTTC. The chain employs TRBV30 and TRBJ2-7; 8 nucleotides match TRBD1. Germline trimming cut 1 base from V and 5 bases from J; bases unmatched to any gene: 10. The germline V gene encodes CDR1 GTSNPN and CDR2 SVGIG (reference sequence). This CDR3 has 15 residues. Full variable domain (remainder filled in from reference TRBV30 and TRBJ2-7): SQTIHQWPATLVQPVGSPLSLECTVEGTSNPNLYWYRQAAGRGLQLLFYSVGIGQISSEVPQNLSASRPQDRQFILSSKKLLLSDSGFYLCAWSGSGQEIDEQYFGPGTRLTVT.

This clone was counted only a few times. The V and J genes are TRBV10-3 and TRBJ2-5; D ambiguous. CDR1 is ENHRY, CDR2 SYGVKD, per germline. This CDR3 region has 12 residues. V gave up 3 bases and J gave up 3 bases, with 5 bases separating them. CDR3 in amino acids: CAISEREETQYF. CDR3 coding DNA: TGTGCCATCAGTGAACGGGAAGAGACCCAGTACTTC.

V is TRBV7-2 and J is TRBJ1-5; 9 nucleotides align to TRBD1. Germline V lookup: CDR1 SGHTA, CDR2 FQGNSA. With 6 bases clipped from V and 6 bases from J, the junction kept 12 bases outside the gene matches. The CDR3 has 16 residues. The CDR3 spells CASSSNTGGFGQPQHF. The CDR3 bases are TGTGCCAGCAGTTCTAACACAGGGGGCTTCGGTCAGCCCCAGCATTTT.

Notes on this clone: Within the sample, other DNA sequences also encode this same CDR3. The chain carries TRBV5-1 and TRBJ2-7; D call uncertain. Trimming took 0 bases from V and 6 from J, leaving 4 bases between them. This CDR3 region has 11 residues. Germline CDR1 SGHRS, CDR2 YFSETQ. As DNA, the CDR3 is TGCGCCAGCAGCTTGGACAGCGAGCAGTACTTC. It specifies CASSLDSEQYF.